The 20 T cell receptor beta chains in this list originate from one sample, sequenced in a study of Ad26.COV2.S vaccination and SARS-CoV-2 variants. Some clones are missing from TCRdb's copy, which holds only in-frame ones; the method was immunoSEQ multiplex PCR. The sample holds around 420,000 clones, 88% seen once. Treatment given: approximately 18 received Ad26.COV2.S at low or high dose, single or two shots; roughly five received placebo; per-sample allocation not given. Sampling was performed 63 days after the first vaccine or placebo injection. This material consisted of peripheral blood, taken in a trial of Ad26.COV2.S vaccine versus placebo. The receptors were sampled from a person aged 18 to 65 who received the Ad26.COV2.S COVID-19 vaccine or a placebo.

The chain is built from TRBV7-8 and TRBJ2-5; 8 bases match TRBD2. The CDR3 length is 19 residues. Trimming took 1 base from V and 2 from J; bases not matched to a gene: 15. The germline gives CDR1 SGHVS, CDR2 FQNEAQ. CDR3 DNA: TGTGCCAGCAGCTTAGAACGGGCTGCGCGGGGGGAACTACAAGAGACCCAGTACTTC. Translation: CASSLERAARGELQETQYF. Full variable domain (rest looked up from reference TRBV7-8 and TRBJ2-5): GAGVSQSPRYKVAKRGQDVALRCDPISGHVSLFWYQQALGQGPEFLTYFQNEAQLDKSGLPSDRFFAERPEGSVSTLKIQRTQQEDSAVYLCASSLERAARGELQETQYFGPGTRLLVL.

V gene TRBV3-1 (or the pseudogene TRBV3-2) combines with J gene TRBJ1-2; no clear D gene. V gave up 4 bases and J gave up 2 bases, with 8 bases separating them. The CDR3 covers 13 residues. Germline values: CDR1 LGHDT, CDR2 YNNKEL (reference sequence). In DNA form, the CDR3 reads TGTGCCAGCAGCCGGGGTGCAAACTATGGCTACACCTTC. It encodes CASSRGANYGYTF.

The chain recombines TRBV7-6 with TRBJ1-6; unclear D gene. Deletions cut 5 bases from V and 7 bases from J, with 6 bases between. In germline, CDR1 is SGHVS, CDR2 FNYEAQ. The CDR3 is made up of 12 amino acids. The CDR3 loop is CASSHRNSPLHF. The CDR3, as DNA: TGTGCCAGCAGCCACAGAAATTCACCCCTCCACTTT.

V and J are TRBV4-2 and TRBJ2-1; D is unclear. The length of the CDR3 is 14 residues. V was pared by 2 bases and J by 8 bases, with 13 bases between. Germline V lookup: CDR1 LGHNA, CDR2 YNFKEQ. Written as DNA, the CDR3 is TGTGCCAGCAGCCAACAAATCCAAGGAGATGAGCAGTTCTTC. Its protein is CASSQQIQGDEQFF.

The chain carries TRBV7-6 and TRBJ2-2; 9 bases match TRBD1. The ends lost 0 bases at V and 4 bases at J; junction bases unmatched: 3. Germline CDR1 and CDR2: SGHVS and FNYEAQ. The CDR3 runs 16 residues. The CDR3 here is CASSLAPGQGTGELFF. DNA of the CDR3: TGTGCCAGCAGCTTAGCTCCGGGACAGGGCACCGGGGAGCTGTTTTTT.

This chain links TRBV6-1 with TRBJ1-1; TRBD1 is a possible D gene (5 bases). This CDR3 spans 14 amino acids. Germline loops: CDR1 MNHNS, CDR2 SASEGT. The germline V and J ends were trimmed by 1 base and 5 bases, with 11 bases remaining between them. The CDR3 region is CASSEGGGGTEAFF. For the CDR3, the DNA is TGTGCCAGCAGTGAAGGCGGGGGGGGGACTGAAGCTTTCTTT.

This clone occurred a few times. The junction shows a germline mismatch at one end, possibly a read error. In nucleotides, the CDR3 is TGTGCCAGCAGCTTACGAGACAGCTTC. Its translation is CASSLRDSF. V and J are TRBV11-3 and TRBJ1-2; possibly TRBD1 for D (5 bases). The germline V gene has CDR1 SGHNT and CDR2 YENEEA. The CDR3 covers 9 residues.

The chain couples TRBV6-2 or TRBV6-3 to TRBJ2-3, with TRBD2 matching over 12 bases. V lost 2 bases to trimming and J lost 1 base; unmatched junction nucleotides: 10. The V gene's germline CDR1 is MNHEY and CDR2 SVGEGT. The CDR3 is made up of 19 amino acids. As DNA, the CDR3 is TGTGCCAGCAGTTACCCTACTAGCGGGGGGTCCTCTGGCACAGATACGCAGTATTTT. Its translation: CASSYPTSGGSSGTDTQYF.

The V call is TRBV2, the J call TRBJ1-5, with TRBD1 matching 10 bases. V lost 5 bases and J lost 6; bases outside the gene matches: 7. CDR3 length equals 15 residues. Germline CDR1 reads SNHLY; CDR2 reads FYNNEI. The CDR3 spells CASSPDRGRVQPQHF. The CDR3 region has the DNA TGTGCCAGCAGTCCCGACAGGGGGCGCGTTCAGCCCCAGCATTTT.

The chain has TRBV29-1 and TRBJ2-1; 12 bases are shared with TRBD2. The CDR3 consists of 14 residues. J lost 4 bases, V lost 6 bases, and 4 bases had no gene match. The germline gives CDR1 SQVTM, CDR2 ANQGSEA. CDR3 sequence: CSVRTSGVYNEQFF. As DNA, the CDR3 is TGCAGCGTCCGGACTAGCGGGGTTTACAATGAGCAGTTCTTC.

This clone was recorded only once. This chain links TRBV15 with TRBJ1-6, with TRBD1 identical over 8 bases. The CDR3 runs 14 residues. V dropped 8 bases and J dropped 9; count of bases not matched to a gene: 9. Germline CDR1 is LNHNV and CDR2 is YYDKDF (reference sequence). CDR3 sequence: CATAARGRGSPLHF. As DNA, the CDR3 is TGTGCCACCGCGGCCAGGGGGCGCGGTTCACCCCTCCACTTT.

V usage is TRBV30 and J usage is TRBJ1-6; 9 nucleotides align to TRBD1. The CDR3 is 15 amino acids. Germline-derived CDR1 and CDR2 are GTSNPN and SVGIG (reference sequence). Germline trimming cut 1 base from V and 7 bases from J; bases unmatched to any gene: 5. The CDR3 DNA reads TGTGCCTGGAGTGAAACAGGGGGCGGAAATTCACCCCTCCACTTT. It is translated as CAWSETGGGNSPLHF.

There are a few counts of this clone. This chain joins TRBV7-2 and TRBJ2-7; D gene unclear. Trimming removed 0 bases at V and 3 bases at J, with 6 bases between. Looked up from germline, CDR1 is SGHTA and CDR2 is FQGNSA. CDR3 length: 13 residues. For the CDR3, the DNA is TGTGCCAGCAGCTTAGCCGACGGCTACGAGCAGTACTTC. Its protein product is CASSLADGYEQYF.

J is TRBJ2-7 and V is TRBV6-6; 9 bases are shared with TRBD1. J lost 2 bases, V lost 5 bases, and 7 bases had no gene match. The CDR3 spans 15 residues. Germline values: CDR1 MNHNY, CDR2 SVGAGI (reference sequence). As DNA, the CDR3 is TGTGCCAGCAGTGAGTACAGGGGGCAGGCCTACGAGCAGTACTTC. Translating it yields CASSEYRGQAYEQYF.

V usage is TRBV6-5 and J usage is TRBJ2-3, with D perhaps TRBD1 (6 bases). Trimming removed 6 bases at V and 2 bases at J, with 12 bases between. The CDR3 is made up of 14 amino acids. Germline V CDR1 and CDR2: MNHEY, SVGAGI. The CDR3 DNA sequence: TGTGCCAGCAGACCTCAGGGGTCCACAGATACGCAGTATTTT. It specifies CASRPQGSTDTQYF.

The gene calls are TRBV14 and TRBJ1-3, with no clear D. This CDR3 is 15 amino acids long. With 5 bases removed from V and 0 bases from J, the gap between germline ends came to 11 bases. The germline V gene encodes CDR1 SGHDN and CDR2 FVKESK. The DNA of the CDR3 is TGTGCCAGCAGCTACTCCGCGGCCTCTGGAAACACCATATATTTT. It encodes CASSYSAASGNTIYF.

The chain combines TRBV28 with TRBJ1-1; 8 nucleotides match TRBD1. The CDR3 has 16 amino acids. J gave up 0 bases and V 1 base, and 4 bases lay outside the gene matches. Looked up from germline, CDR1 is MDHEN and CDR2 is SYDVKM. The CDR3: CASSLSTGDLNTEAFF. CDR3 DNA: TGTGCCAGCAGTTTATCGACAGGGGACTTGAACACTGAAGCTTTCTTT. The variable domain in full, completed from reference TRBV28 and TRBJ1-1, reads DVKVTQSSRYLVKRTGEKVFLECVQDMDHENMFWYRQDPGLGLRLIYFSYDVKMKEKGDIPEGYSVSREKKERFSLILESASTNQTSMYLCASSLSTGDLNTEAFFGQGTRLTVV.

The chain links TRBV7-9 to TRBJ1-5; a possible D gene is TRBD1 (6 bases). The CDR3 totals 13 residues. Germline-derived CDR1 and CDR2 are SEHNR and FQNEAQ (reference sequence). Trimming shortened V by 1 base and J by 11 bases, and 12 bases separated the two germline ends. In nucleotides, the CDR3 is TGTGCCAGCAGCTTAGGGGGAGACAGGACCCAGCATTTT. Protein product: CASSLGGDRTQHF.

The CDR3 sequence: CASSAVRSSYEQYF. CDR3 DNA sequence: TGTGCCAGCAGCGCCGTTCGGAGCTCCTACGAGCAGTACTTC. The chain joins TRBV11-2 to TRBJ2-7; no definite D call. The V end lost 5 bases, the J end lost 0 bases, and 11 bases lay between the germline ends. The CDR3 is 14 amino acids. CDR1 is SGHAT and CDR2 is FQNNGV in the germline V gene.

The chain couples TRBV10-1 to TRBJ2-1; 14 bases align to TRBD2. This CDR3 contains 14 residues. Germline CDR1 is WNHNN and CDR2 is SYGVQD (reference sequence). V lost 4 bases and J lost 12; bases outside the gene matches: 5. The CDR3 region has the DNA TGCGCCAGCAGTGGGGGGACTAGCGGGGGAAGGCAGTTCTTC. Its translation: CASSGGTSGGRQFF.